These 12 T cell receptor beta chains were all obtained from the same sample, sequenced in a study of cytomegalovirus exposure and HLA in healthy donors. Primers included in the PCR were 60 Vbeta and 13 Jbeta primers. Repertoires were generated with immunoSEQ multiplex PCR, while TCRdb's copy carries only in-frame clones and drops some. The sample records approximately 110,000 clones, 55% to 75% being singletons. The sequencing sample was made of PBMCs. These receptor sequences come from a man aged 25 to 45 in good health and CMV-seropositive.

V and J are TRBV11-1 and TRBJ2-5, with TRBD2 matching over 14 bases. This CDR3 contains 17 residues. Germline lookup yields CDR1 SGHAT and CDR2 FQDESV (reference sequence). V was clipped by 5 bases and J by 5 bases; unmatched bases: 10. CDR3 region: CASSPRTSGGPVETQYF. As DNA, the CDR3 is TGTGCCAGCAGCCCTAGGACTAGCGGGGGGCCCGTGGAGACCCAGTACTTC.

This clone was seen once. The chain employs TRBV15 and TRBJ2-5; D is perhaps TRBD2 (6 bases). V was cut by 1 base and J by 1 base, with 22 bases left in between. The germline gives CDR1 LNHNV, CDR2 YYDKDF (reference sequence). The CDR3 covers 19 residues. CDR3 sequence (DNA): TGTGCCACCAGCAGAGCCCCGCGGGGCGCCACCAAATCCCAAGAGACCCAGTACTTC. The encoded protein is CATSRAPRGATKSQETQYF.

The rearrangement joins TRBV5-6 to TRBJ1-1, with 7 bases that match TRBD1. V shed 2 bases, J shed 3 bases, and the junction held 4 bases outside the gene matches. The CDR3 extends over 14 amino acids. Germline assignment: CDR1 SGHDT and CDR2 YYEEEE. The CDR3 DNA reads TGTGCCAGCAGCTTCTTTCAGGGGGACACTGAAGCTTTCTTT. Amino acids: CASSFFQGDTEAFF.

This clone was seen more than once but under ten times. V usage is TRBV5-6 and J usage is TRBJ2-3; D is undetermined. The V and J ends lost 5 bases and 4 bases respectively, with 11 bases between them. The CDR3 runs to 13 residues. The germline V gene has CDR1 SGHDT and CDR2 YYEEEE. In nucleotides, the CDR3 is TGTGCCAGCAGACTTCGAATGGCAGATACGCAGTATTTT. The encoded protein is CASRLRMADTQYF.

A few counts support this clone. The genes are TRBV5-1 and TRBJ1-3; perhaps TRBD1 as D (5 bases). The germline V gene encodes CDR1 SGHRS and CDR2 YFSETQ. The CDR3 contains 15 residues. The germline V and J ends were trimmed by 0 bases and 3 bases, with 10 bases remaining between them. The CDR3 spells CASSLVAGNGNTIYF. For the CDR3, the DNA is TGCGCCAGCAGCTTGGTAGCAGGGAATGGAAACACCATATATTTT.

The chain has TRBV7-6 and TRBJ2-5; 9 bases agree with TRBD2. Germline V lookup: CDR1 SGHVS, CDR2 FNYEAQ. Trimming took 5 bases from V and 5 from J; bases not matched to a gene: 15. This CDR3 is 17 amino acids long. As DNA, the CDR3 is TGTGCCAGCAGCCCATCTAGGATGGGACTAGCCGGGGAGACCCAGTACTTC. Its translation: CASSPSRMGLAGETQYF.

The gene calls are TRBV27 and TRBJ2-3; 9 nucleotides line up with TRBD2. CDR1 is MNHEY, CDR2 SMNVEV, per germline (reference sequence). The CDR3 totals 14 residues. V dropped 4 bases and J dropped 6; count of bases not matched to a gene: 5. CDR3 DNA sequence: TGTGCCAGCAGTTCTCCGGGACTAGCTGATACGCAGTATTTT. Translation: CASSSPGLADTQYF.

The rearrangement joins TRBV6-1 to TRBJ1-3; TRBD1 agrees at 9 bases. The CDR3 extends over 14 amino acids. Trimming took 8 bases from V and 3 from J; bases not matched to a gene: 5. CDR1 and CDR2 from the germline V gene are MNHNS and SASEGT. The DNA of the CDR3 is TGTGCCAGCGGGGGACAGGGACATGGAAACACCATATATTTT. Its protein product is CASGGQGHGNTIYF.

The rearrangement uses TRBV19 and TRBJ1-6; possibly TRBD1 for D (6 bases). The CDR3 sequence is 14 residues long. Germline CDR1 LNHDA, CDR2 SQIVND (reference sequence). The V gene lost 9 bases and the J gene lost 4 bases, with 13 bases spanning the gap. The CDR3 DNA reads as TGTGCCAGCAACGGACAGATTTATAATTCACCCCTCCACTTT. This encodes CASNGQIYNSPLHF.

This chain joins TRBV5-4 and TRBJ1-1, with a tentative D call TRBD1 (5 bases). Germline values: CDR1 SGHNT, CDR2 YYREEE (reference sequence). The CDR3 covers 14 residues. V was pared by 4 bases and J by 6 bases, with 16 bases between. CDR3 DNA: TGTGCCAGCAGCCCAGGAGGGGAGGCTCCTGAAGCTTTCTTT. Residues: CASSPGGEAPEAFF.

This clone came up a few times. The rearrangement uses TRBV19 and TRBJ2-4, with 8 bases matching TRBD1. J gave up 3 bases and V 5 bases, and 3 bases lay outside the gene matches. The CDR3 length is 14 residues. Germline CDR1 is LNHDA and CDR2 is SQIVND (reference sequence). CDR3 region: CASSDRGLKNIQYF. CDR3 in DNA: TGTGCCAGTAGTGACAGGGGACTCAAAAACATTCAGTACTTC.

V gene TRBV5-6 combines with J gene TRBJ2-2; D ambiguous. The V end was cut by 2 bases, the J end by 1 base, with 9 bases between. This CDR3 spans 15 amino acids. Per germline, CDR1 SGHDT and CDR2 YYEEEE. This CDR3 is CASSFRGGNTGELFF. The CDR3 region has the DNA TGTGCCAGCAGCTTTCGTGGCGGGAACACCGGGGAGCTGTTTTTT. Variable domain in full (rest from reference TRBV5-6 and TRBJ2-2): DAGVTQSPTHLIKTRGQQVTLRCSPKSGHDTVSWYQQALGQGPQFIFQYYEEEERQRGNFPDRFSGHQFPNYSSELNVNALLLGDSALYLCASSFRGGNTGELFFGEGSRLTVL.